The entry below gives a single T cell receptor (beta chain) sequence along with its context. V lost 5 bases and J lost 1, with 14 bases in between. The CDR3 runs 16 residues. This record belongs to a study of tumor-infiltrating lymphocytes in primary liver carcinoma. With a constant-region primer, TCR beta cDNA was made from 500 ng of total RNA. Construction of TCR beta libraries relied on three successive nested multiplex PCR rounds employing slightly modified ARM-PCR. The two initial PCR rounds, 9 to 11 cycles each, used TRBV1-TRBV30 forward and C-beta reverse primers. A single record per CDR3 protein comes from TCRdb applying MiXCR to the multiplex PCR reads. Of some 120,000 distinct CDR3 sequences in the sample, under 65% were seen once. Joint extraction of RNA and DNA used 20-30 mg of bulk tissue that was unsorted. Five separate regions per tumor were sampled.

The chain carries TRBV12-3 or TRBV12-4 and TRBJ1-4; unclear D gene. Sequencing used liver tumor tissue from sampling region 3. Subset reported: tumor region T3, left-lateral pole. The sequence was obtained from a woman aged 60 to 75 with primary liver carcinoma and hepatitis B virus infection. The CDR3 DNA is TGTGCCAGCAGTGCGAATGAAGGATTAACTAATGAAAAACTGTTTTTT. Amino acid sequence: CASSANEGLTNEKLFF.